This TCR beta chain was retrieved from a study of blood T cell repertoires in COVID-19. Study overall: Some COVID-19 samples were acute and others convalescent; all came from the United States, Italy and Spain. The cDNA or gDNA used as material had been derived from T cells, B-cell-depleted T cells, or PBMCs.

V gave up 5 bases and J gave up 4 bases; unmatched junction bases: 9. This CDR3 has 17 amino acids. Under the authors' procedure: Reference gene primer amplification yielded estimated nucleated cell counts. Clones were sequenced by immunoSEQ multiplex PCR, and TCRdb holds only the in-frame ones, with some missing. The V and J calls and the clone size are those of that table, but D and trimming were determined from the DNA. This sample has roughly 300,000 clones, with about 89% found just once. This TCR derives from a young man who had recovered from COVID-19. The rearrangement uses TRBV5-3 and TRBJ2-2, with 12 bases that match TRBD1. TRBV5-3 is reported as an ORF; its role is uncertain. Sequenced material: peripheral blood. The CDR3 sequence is CARRSGTGGRGTGELFF. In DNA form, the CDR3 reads TGTGCCAGAAGGTCCGGGACAGGGGGCCGAGGCACCGGGGAGCTGTTTTTT.